These T cell receptor beta chains were read from a single sample in a study of quantifying T cell responses using KT2 cells. TCRdb re-called the UMI-ligation and nested PCR reads through MiXCR, storing one row per CDR3 protein. The profile shows fewer than 45,000 distinct CDR3 sequences, about 15% of them singletons. The sample taken for sequencing was PBMCs spiked with cells of the T cell clone KT2. The source of these receptors is a human donor. Each CDR3 is given with its conserved first and last residue. The D gene is left open where the match is weak. Only part of the rows carry a size: once, few, many, or a class if the clone is expanded.

TRBJ2-1 | TRBD2 | TRBV4-2 | 15 | few | TGTGCCAGCAGTCCCGGGACTAGCGGAGACAATGAGCAGTTCTTC | CASSPGTSGDNEQFF
TRBJ2-1 | TRBD1 | TRBV7-7 | 15 | - | TGTGCCAGCAGTGCCCCCGGGACAGGGCCCAATGAGCAGTTCTTC | CASSAPGTGPNEQFF
TRBJ1-1 | - | TRBV6-6 | 14 | - | TGTGCCAGCAGTTACTCGCCAGGGGACACTGAAGCTTTCTTT | CASSYSPGDTEAFF
TRBJ2-3 | TRBD2 | TRBV12-5 | 19 | many | TGTGCTAGTGGTTTGGTAACCACAACTAGCGGGGGCAGCACAGATACGCAGTATTTT | CASGLVTTTSGGSTDTQYF
TRBJ1-1 | - | TRBV6-1 | 13 | few | TGTGCCAGCAGCCGGGACTCGAACACTGAAGCTTTCTTT | CASSRDSNTEAFF
TRBJ1-4 | - | TRBV6-5 | 15 | - | TGTGCCAGCAGTTCTGACACGGACGCTTTTGAAAAACTGTTTTTT | CASSSDTDAFEKLFF
TRBJ2-7 | TRBD2 | TRBV7-6 | 20 | - | TGTGCCAGCAGCCCCTCCTGGGCTAGCGGGAGTTTCGGTACCCCGGTCGAGCAGTACTTC | CASSPSWASGSFGTPVEQYF
TRBJ2-1 | - | TRBV30 | 15 | - | TGTGCCTGGACCCCCTCTAGCGCTTCCTACAATGAGCAGTTCTTC | CAWTPSSASYNEQFF
TRBJ2-7 | - | TRBV20-1 | 13 | many | TGCAGTGCTAGAGTGGGGACGTCCTACGAGCAGTACTTC | CSARVGTSYEQYF
TRBJ1-4 | TRBD1 | TRBV20-1 | 11 | many | TGCAGTGCTACCGGGACAGGCAAACTGTTTTTT | CSATGTGKLFF
TRBJ2-2 | - | TRBV11-3 | 13 | once | TGTGCCAGCAGCTTAGTCAGCCACGGGGAGCTGTTTTTT | CASSLVSHGELFF